This TCR beta chain was obtained from a study of shared clonotypes between healthy human individuals. Trimming removed 8 bases at V and 6 bases at J, with 5 bases between. The CDR3 is 9 amino acids. CDR1 and CDR2 (germline): MNHNS, SASEGT. CCR7-negative CD45RA+ TemRA cells were pooled with CD45RO+ cells for CD8 memory. This was a deep-level run. Assay used: immunoSEQ multiplex PCR; TCRdb lists only in-frame clones, some missing. The sample includes some 320,000 clones, around 87% of them seen just once. The V call is TRBV6-1, the J call TRBJ2-7, with D uncertain. Sequencing was carried out using memory CD8+ T cells sorted from blood. Subset reported: CD45RO+ cells pooled with CCR7-negative TemRA cells. This sequence was found in a man younger than 35 in good health. CDR3 in DNA: TGTGCCAGCGGTTTCGAGCAGTACTTC. Translating gives CASGFEQYF.